The 31 T cell receptor beta chains listed next were all sequenced from one sample in a study of T cells in tumors after PD-1 blockade. Generated by immunoSEQ multiplex PCR, the TCRdb table keeps only in-frame clones and is missing some. The data hold several thousand clones, with roughly two thirds observed a single time. This sample comprised tumor tissue, obtained after anti-PD-1 treatment. All receptors come from a human donor with basal cell carcinoma.

This clone was observed a single time. This sequence joins TRBV10-1 and TRBJ1-5; D unresolved. CDR1 WNHNN and CDR2 SYGVQD come from the germline V gene (reference sequence). The CDR3 totals 14 residues. Trimming took 5 bases from V and 0 from J, leaving 8 bases between them. In DNA, the CDR3 is TGCGCCAGCAGTTGTCGGTATAGCAATCAGCCCCAGCATTTT. Residues: CASSCRYSNQPQHF.

The rearrangement joins TRBV6-2 or TRBV6-3 to TRBJ2-1; 9 bases are shared with TRBD2. The CDR3 is made up of 14 amino acids. The V gene end was trimmed by 4 bases and the J gene end by 4 bases; junction bases not matched to a gene: 2. Germline V gene sequence: CDR1 MNHEY, CDR2 SVGEGT. The CDR3 sequence is CASSLAGEYNEQFF. The CDR3 nucleotides read TGTGCCAGCAGTTTAGCGGGGGAGTACAATGAGCAGTTCTTC.

J is TRBJ2-1 and V is TRBV5-1; TRBD2 aligns across 11 bases. The trim removed 4 bases at V and 10 bases at J, leaving 16 bases unmatched. The CDR3 totals 17 residues. Germline V gene sequence: CDR1 SGHRS, CDR2 YFSETQ. As DNA, the CDR3 is TGCGCCAGCAGCCCGTTTTTAGCGGGAGGGCCGAAGGGGGAGCAGTTCTTC. Protein sequence: CASSPFLAGGPKGEQFF.

This clone is medium-sized. The gene calls are TRBV5-6 and TRBJ1-2; TRBD1 agrees at 7 bases. Trimming removed 6 bases from V and 3 bases from J; junction bases left unmatched: 14. CDR1 and CDR2 (germline): SGHDT, YYEEEE. This CDR3 has 16 amino acids. CDR3 nucleotides: TGTGCCAGCAACCAAATGACAGGGCGGGGGGACTATGGCTACACCTTC. It is translated as CASNQMTGRGDYGYTF.

The V and J genes are TRBV10-1 and TRBJ2-1; TRBD2 aligns across 11 bases. CDR3 length: 15 residues. V shed 6 bases, J shed 10 bases, and the junction held 11 bases outside the gene matches. CDR1 WNHNN and CDR2 SYGVQD come from the germline V gene (reference sequence). The CDR3 loop is CASSIGELAGGEQFF. For the CDR3, the DNA is TGCGCCAGCAGCATAGGGGAGCTAGCGGGAGGCGAGCAGTTCTTC.

The chain is built from TRBV4-1 and TRBJ2-2; D might be TRBD2 (5 bases). This CDR3 region has 15 residues. The germline gives CDR1 MGHRA, CDR2 YSYEKL. V lost 4 bases and J lost 6, with 15 bases in between. The CDR3 bases are TGCGCCAGCAGCCGGAGGCCAAGGGAACCCGGGGAGCTGTTTTTT. It yields the protein CASSRRPREPGELFF.

The V and J genes are TRBV7-6 and TRBJ1-2; 9 bases are a match to TRBD1. From germline, CDR1 is SGHVS and CDR2 FNYEAQ. The CDR3 is 15 residues long. V shed 0 bases, J shed 7 bases, and the junction held 6 bases outside the gene matches. The CDR3 DNA reads TGTGCCAGCAGCTTAGCGCCGGGACAGGGTGGTGGCTACACCTTC. Protein: CASSLAPGQGGGYTF.

The chain carries TRBV6-5 and TRBJ2-3, with 9 nucleotides matching TRBD2. Trimming at V came to 8 bases and at J to 5 bases, leaving 8 bases not matched to a gene. The CDR3 contains 14 residues. Looked up from germline, CDR1 is MNHEY and CDR2 is SVGAGI. The CDR3 spells CASVAGEGRDTQYF. DNA for the CDR3: TGTGCCAGCGTAGCGGGAGAGGGGCGAGATACGCAGTATTTT.

This clone was seen just once. V and J are TRBV10-3 and TRBJ2-1; 10 bases are shared with TRBD2. CDR3 length equals 16 residues. Germline CDR1 ENHRY, CDR2 SYGVKD. The J segment lost 4 bases and the V segment lost 4 bases, leaving 7 bases of the junction unmatched. As DNA, the CDR3 is TGTGCCATCAGTGTGGGAAGCGGGAGGGGTTACAATGAGCAGTTCTTC. It translates to CAISVGSGRGYNEQFF.

In this sample, this clone turned up once. V usage is TRBV7-3 and J usage is TRBJ2-2; D gene ambiguous. Trimming left V 5 bases short and J 5 bases short, with 9 bases between. The CDR3 is made up of 13 amino acids. Germline lookup yields CDR1 SGHTA and CDR2 FQGTGA. CDR3 amino acids: CASSVRGTGELFF. The CDR3 coding sequence is TGTGCCAGCAGCGTTAGAGGTACCGGGGAGCTGTTTTTT.

This chain links TRBV27 with TRBJ2-3, with 8 bases that match TRBD1. The CDR3 loop spans 13 amino acids. Unmatched junction bases numbered 5, after V lost 6 bases and J lost 6 bases. CDR1 is MNHEY, CDR2 SMNVEV, per germline (reference sequence). CDR3 in amino acids: CASRWTGSDTQYF. CDR3 nucleotides: TGTGCCAGCAGATGGACAGGGTCGGATACGCAGTATTTT.

The rearrangement links TRBV2 to TRBJ2-7; either TRBD1 or TRBD2 may fit D (6 bases each). From germline, CDR1 is SNHLY and CDR2 FYNNEI. There are 13 residues in the CDR3. The DNA for the CDR3 is TGTGCAAGCGGAGGGGGGTGGGTGTACGAGCAGTACTTC. The encoded protein is CASGGGWVYEQYF.

DNA for the CDR3: TGCGCCAGCAGTGAATGGGGGCCCTACAATGAGCAGTTCTTC. Protein: CASSEWGPYNEQFF. The rearrangement links TRBV10-2 to TRBJ2-1, with a tentative D call TRBD1 (6 bases). Germline loops: CDR1 WSHSY, CDR2 SAAADI. V was trimmed by 3 bases and J by 2 bases, leaving 8 bases between them. The CDR3 is made up of 14 amino acids.

V usage is TRBV12-3 or TRBV12-4 and J usage is TRBJ2-2; D not resolved. The V and J ends lost 5 bases and 4 bases respectively, with 8 bases between them. The CDR3 sequence is 13 residues long. CDR3 bases: TGTGCCAGCAGTGATGGTACCACCGGGGAGCTGTTTTTT. Residues: CASSDGTTGELFF.

This CDR3 is CASSLDWGNTQYF. The CDR3 DNA reads TGTGCCAGCAGCTTAGATTGGGGAAATACGCAGTATTTT. J is TRBJ2-3 and V is TRBV7-2; no firm D call. The germline CDR1 and CDR2 sequences are SGHTA and FQGNSA. The CDR3 consists of 13 residues. The V end lost 1 base, the J end lost 7 bases, and 9 bases lay between the germline ends.

The chain has TRBV7-2 and TRBJ2-5; no definite D call. With 4 bases removed from V and 4 bases from J, the gap between germline ends came to 10 bases. CDR1 and CDR2 (germline): SGHTA, FQGNSA. This CDR3 spans 13 amino acids. The CDR3 protein is CASSSEDGETQYF. The CDR3 nucleotides read TGTGCCAGCAGCTCTGAGGACGGAGAGACCCAGTACTTC.

This chain connects TRBV5-1 to TRBJ2-1; D possibly corresponds to TRBD2 (5 bases). CDR1 SGHRS and CDR2 YFSETQ come from the germline V gene. The CDR3 contains 14 residues. The germline V and J ends were trimmed by 1 base and 7 bases, with 12 bases remaining between them. The CDR3 region has the DNA TGCGCCAGCAGCTTGACGCTGGGCGGGAATGAGCAGTTCTTC. Encoded protein: CASSLTLGGNEQFF.

The chain has TRBV18 and TRBJ1-4; TRBD1 agrees at 7 bases. CDR1 KGHSH and CDR2 LQKENI come from the germline V gene. CDR3 length equals 15 residues. V shed 2 bases and J 7 bases; nucleotides not matched to a gene: 7. CDR3 DNA: TGTGCCAGCTCACCATCCGGACAGGCCCGTGAAAAACTGTTTTTT. It encodes CASSPSGQAREKLFF.

CDR3 coding DNA: TGTGCCAGCAGCGCGGTCCAGGGGGCGCATGGCTACACCTTC. Translated: CASSAVQGAHGYTF. J is TRBJ1-2 and V is TRBV9; TRBD1 aligns across 8 bases. The length of the CDR3 is 14 residues. J was trimmed by 6 bases and V by 3 bases; bases with no gene match: 7. Germline CDR1 SGDLS, CDR2 YYNGEE.

V gene TRBV6-4 combines with J gene TRBJ1-2; D is uncertain. The CDR3 sequence is 11 residues long. Per the germline V gene, CDR1 is MRHNA and CDR2 is SNTAGT. V lost 2 bases, J lost 10 bases, and 8 bases lay in between. CDR3 DNA: TGTGCCAGCAGTGACGCAGGTGCCTACACCTTC. It encodes CASSDAGAYTF.

The gene calls are TRBV2 and TRBJ2-7, with TRBD1 identical over 7 bases. J gave up 2 bases and V 6 bases, and 10 bases lay outside the gene matches. The germline CDR1 and CDR2 sequences are SNHLY and FYNNEI. There are 15 residues in the CDR3. CDR3 sequence (DNA): TGTGCCAGCAGCCTCAACCCGGGACAGACCTACGAGCAGTACTTC. It is translated as CASSLNPGQTYEQYF.

The chain joins TRBV7-9 to TRBJ2-5; the D is unclear. Trimming cost V 1 base and J 5 bases, with 2 bases left between them. Germline V CDR1 and CDR2: SEHNR, FQNEAQ (reference sequence). The CDR3 is 11 residues long. CDR3 nucleotides: TGTGCCAGCAGCTTAGACGAGACCCAGTACTTC. It codes for CASSLDETQYF.

The chain joins TRBV7-6 to TRBJ2-3; 11 nucleotides line up with TRBD2. The J segment lost 1 base and the V segment lost 5 bases, leaving 5 bases of the junction unmatched. Germline CDR1 and CDR2: SGHVS and FNYEAQ. The CDR3 length is 16 residues. CDR3 amino acids: CASSLGLAEGTDTQYF. As DNA, the CDR3 is TGTGCCAGCAGCCTGGGACTAGCGGAGGGCACAGATACGCAGTATTTT.

The rearrangement uses TRBV5-4 and TRBJ2-5; tentative D call: TRBD2 (5 bases). Germline V gene lookup returns CDR1 SGHNT and CDR2 YYREEE (reference sequence). V lost 3 bases, J lost 2 bases, and 17 bases lay in between. This CDR3 has 16 residues. DNA of the CDR3: TGTGCCAGCAGCTCAAGAGGGAATTGGGCGCAAGAGACCCAGTACTTC. Protein sequence: CASSSRGNWAQETQYF.

The genes are TRBV3-1 (or the pseudogene TRBV3-2) and TRBJ2-7; TRBD1 agrees at 9 bases. The CDR3 runs 15 residues. V was clipped by 1 base and J by 4 bases; unmatched bases: 5. CDR1 LGHDT and CDR2 YNNKEL come from the germline V gene (reference sequence). The CDR3 DNA follows: TGTGCCAGCAGCCAAGTGGGACAGGGAAAATACGAGCAGTACTTC. As protein: CASSQVGQGKYEQYF.

The chain carries TRBV5-6 and TRBJ2-7; 8 bases agree with TRBD1. Trimming at V came to 4 bases and at J to 0 bases, leaving 6 bases not matched to a gene. This CDR3 has 15 amino acids. Germline V gene sequence: CDR1 SGHDT, CDR2 YYEEEE. CDR3 DNA sequence: TGTGCCAGCAGCCCTGGGACAGGCCTCTCCTACGAGCAGTACTTC. Protein product: CASSPGTGLSYEQYF.

The chain recombines TRBV7-3 with TRBJ1-6; D is undetermined. Per germline, CDR1 SGHTA and CDR2 FQGTGA. This CDR3 has 14 amino acids. V was shortened by 2 bases and J by 9 bases, with 11 bases between the two germline ends. The CDR3 DNA follows: TGTGCCAGCAGCTTAGGGAGCTCGAGTTCACCCCTCCACTTT. Translating it yields CASSLGSSSSPLHF.

J is TRBJ2-1 and V is TRBV9, with 8 bases aligning to TRBD2. V shed 3 bases and J 0 bases; nucleotides not matched to a gene: 2. The CDR3 totals 15 residues. From germline, CDR1 is SGDLS and CDR2 YYNGEE. The CDR3 nucleotides read TGTGCCAGCAGCGCGGGGGGGAGCTCCTACAATGAGCAGTTCTTC. It is translated as CASSAGGSSYNEQFF.

A few counts support this clone. The V call is TRBV15, the J call TRBJ2-5; D is unresolved. V lost 0 bases and J 4 bases, leaving 3 bases between the germline ends. CDR1 is LNHNV, CDR2 YYDKDF, per germline (reference sequence). The CDR3 sequence is 12 residues long. DNA of the CDR3: TGTGCCACCAGCAGAGACATAGAGACCCAGTACTTC. Translating gives CATSRDIETQYF. The entire variable domain, with the rest obtained from reference TRBV15 and TRBJ2-5, is as follows: DAMVIQNPRYQVTQFGKPVTLSCSQTLNHNVMYWYQQKSSQAPKLLFHYYDKDFNNEADTPDNFQSRRPNTSFCFLDIRSPGLGDTAMYLCATSRDIETQYFGPGTRLLVL.

V and J are TRBV6-4 and TRBJ2-2; 7 bases align to TRBD2. Trimming took 5 bases from V and 4 from J; bases not matched to a gene: 7. The CDR3 loop spans 15 amino acids. Per germline, CDR1 MRHNA and CDR2 SNTAGT. The CDR3 protein is CASSRAGSGTGELFF. The CDR3 DNA follows: TGTGCCAGCAGTAGAGCGGGATCTGGCACCGGGGAGCTGTTTTTT.

The chain couples TRBV2 to TRBJ2-3; TRBD2 aligns across 14 bases. The CDR3 covers 16 residues. The germline V gene encodes CDR1 SNHLY and CDR2 FYNNEI. Losses at the gene ends were 5 bases for V and 4 bases for J; bases not matched to a gene: 5. DNA for the CDR3: TGTGCCAGCAGTACCGGGACTAGCGGGGGCGCAGATACGCAGTATTTT. Encoded protein: CASSTGTSGGADTQYF.